This entry lists 20 T cell receptor beta chains sequenced from one sample in a study of tumor-infiltrating lymphocytes in oesophageal squamous cell carcinoma. TCRdb called the PCR reads again in MiXCR, with one record for every CDR3 protein. The data show 3,000 to 4,000 distinct CDR3 sequences, more than 13% seen once. Specimen: esophageal tumor tissue. These TCRs come from a male donor with esophageal squamous cell carcinoma.

By proportion, this clonotype is medium-sized. This chain uses TRBV6-1 with TRBJ1-4, with D perhaps matching TRBD1 (6 bases). V was pared by 7 bases and J by 8 bases, with 14 bases between. Germline V gives CDR1 MNHNS, CDR2 SASEGT. There are 13 residues in the CDR3. The CDR3 DNA sequence: TGTGCCAGCACGGGGGGGGCACTGGAAAAACTGTTTTTT. Its protein is CASTGGALEKLFF.

In this sample, this clonotype turned up many times. This CDR3 is missing its conserved last phenylalanine or tryptophan, likely due to a read error. The DNA is omitted, as the CDR3 cannot be located on it reliably, and the CDR3 follows TCRdb's listing. The V call is TRBV24-1, the J call TRBJ2-7; the listed D gene, TRBD1, was not tested against the DNA. The CDR3 contains 16 residues when both ends are counted. The germline V gene encodes CDR1 KGHDR and CDR2 SFDVKD. CDR3 in amino acids: CATSDTGTDYGYTFGS.

This clonotype has only one observation. Since no conserved phenylalanine or tryptophan closes the CDR3, a read error is the likely cause. No DNA is shown, since the ends of the CDR3 on it are uncertain; the CDR3 is the one TCRdb lists. The chain couples TRBV19 to TRBJ2-3; no check of the table's D call, TRBD1, against the DNA was made. The germline V gene encodes CDR1 LNHDA and CDR2 SQIVND (reference sequence). The CDR3 spans 13 amino acids, including both terminal residues. Here the CDR3 reads CASSLDIGYTFGS.

By proportion, this clonotype is large. J is TRBJ1-3 and V is TRBV7-2; D ambiguous. The V end was cut by 1 base, the J end by 4 bases, with 11 bases between. The CDR3 runs to 15 residues. The V gene's germline CDR1 is SGHTA and CDR2 FQGNSA. CDR3 in DNA: TGTGCCAGCAGCTTAGATCCGGGGTCGGGAAACACCATATATTTT. This gives the protein CASSLDPGSGNTIYF.

This clonotype was counted a few times. The J gene is TRBJ2-2, the V gene TRBV18, with D possibly being TRBD2 (6 bases). Germline CDR1 reads KGHSH; CDR2 reads LQKENI. The CDR3 runs 15 residues. Trimming cost V 6 bases and J 5 bases, with 16 bases left between them. CDR3 nucleotide sequence: TGTGCCAGCTCTTCAAGGCCCCGGGGGACCGGGGAGCTGTTTTTT. It yields the protein CASSSRPRGTGELFF.

This clonotype was counted many times. The chain has TRBV12-3 or TRBV12-4 and TRBJ2-5; TRBD2 agrees at 12 bases. The CDR3 totals 14 residues. The junction had 10 bases not matched to a gene; V was cut back by 6 bases and J by 11 bases. The CDR3 sequence: CASRASGGAFEQYF. CDR3 coding DNA: TGTGCCAGCAGGGCTAGCGGGGGGGCTTTTGAGCAGTACTTC.

Judged by abundance, this clonotype is medium-sized. V is TRBV6-1 and J is TRBJ2-1, with 10 bases matching TRBD2. The CDR3 sequence is 14 residues long. With V trimmed by 7 bases and J by 3 bases, 3 bases remained unmatched. CDR1 and CDR2 (germline): MNHNS, SASEGT. CDR3: CASTPSGSYNEQFF. CDR3 in DNA: TGTGCCAGCACTCCTAGCGGGAGCTACAATGAGCAGTTCTTC.

This clonotype rates as medium-sized. The CDR3 sequence is CASSPLGAVYGYTF. CDR3 nucleotides: TGTGCCAGCAGCCCTCTTGGGGCAGTCTATGGCTACACCTTC. The V and J genes are TRBV7-6 and TRBJ1-2; D is possibly TRBD1 (5 bases). CDR1 and CDR2 (germline): SGHVS, FNYEAQ. This CDR3 spans 14 amino acids. The V and J ends lost 5 bases and 4 bases respectively, with 14 bases between them.

This clonotype was counted at least ten times. This chain links TRBV9 with TRBJ2-1, with no clear D. This CDR3 has 14 residues. Germline assignment: CDR1 SGDLS and CDR2 YYNGEE. V was pared by 2 bases and J by 7 bases, with 13 bases between. Written as DNA, the CDR3 is TGTGCCAGCAGCGTGGGAATTTCCGGGAATGAGCAGTTCTTC. Protein product: CASSVGISGNEQFF.

This clonotype was seen a handful of times. The junction departs from the called germline gene at one end, perhaps through a read error. In nucleotides, the CDR3 is TGTGCCACCAGCACAGGGGAGGGAAGGAATTCACCCCTCCACTTC. Protein product: CATSTGEGRNSPLHF. The rearrangement links TRBV6-1 to TRBJ2-1, with D perhaps assigned TRBD1 or TRBD2 (7 bases each). The V gene's germline CDR1 is MNHNS and CDR2 SASEGT. CDR3 length: 15 residues.

The rearrangement links TRBV5-1 to TRBJ1-2, with D possibly being TRBD1 (5 bases). V lost 0 bases and J 2 bases, leaving 8 bases between the germline ends. The CDR3 loop spans 14 amino acids. CDR1 is SGHRS, CDR2 YFSETQ, per germline. Here the CDR3 reads CASSLGGPNYGYTF. The CDR3 bases are TGCGCCAGCAGCTTGGGGGGACCAAACTATGGCTACACCTTC.

There are a few counts of this clonotype. The CDR3 here is CASSVDRARTEAFF. For the CDR3, the DNA is TGTGCCAGCAGCGTAGACAGAGCACGTACTGAAGCTTTCTTT. The V gene is TRBV5-5, the J gene TRBJ1-1, with a possible D match to TRBD1 (5 bases). Germline CDR1 SGHKS, CDR2 YYEKEE (reference sequence). CDR3 length: 14 residues. V was shortened by 4 bases and J by 5 bases, with 15 bases between the two germline ends. Supplemented by reference TRBV5-5 and TRBJ1-1, the full variable domain reads DAGVTQSPTHLIKTRGQQVTLRCSPISGHKSVSWYQQVLGQGPQFIFQYYEKEERGRGNFPDRFSARQFPNYSSELNVNALLLGDSALYLCASSVDRARTEAFFGQGTRLTVV.

The chain uses TRBV19 and TRBJ2-4; 9 positions match TRBD1. The germline gives CDR1 LNHDA, CDR2 SQIVND (reference sequence). The junction had 10 bases not matched to a gene; V was cut back by 5 bases and J by 2 bases. CDR3 size: 17 residues. In nucleotides, the CDR3 is TGTGCCAGTAGTCTCGTCCCGGGACAGGGTTCCAAAAACATTCAGTACTTC. It translates to CASSLVPGQGSKNIQYF.

As concerns this clonotype: A much larger clone differs from this one at a single base, so this may be a read error. The CDR3 DNA reads as TGTGCCAGCAGCTTGGCCCTCCCGGGTTACAATGAGCAGTACTTC. This sequence encodes CASSLALPGYNEQYF. The gene calls are TRBV5-5 and TRBJ2-5; D remains unclear. The CDR3 totals 15 residues. V gave up 0 bases and J gave up 11 bases, with 20 bases separating them. Germline-derived CDR1 and CDR2 are SGHKS and YYEKEE (reference sequence).

This clonotype occurred a few times. Lacking the conserved final phenylalanine or tryptophan, this CDR3 likely reflects a read error. It is unclear where the CDR3 begins or ends on the DNA, so no DNA is shown, and the CDR3 is as TCRdb lists it. This sequence joins TRBV28 and TRBJ2-1. Ends included, the CDR3 has 14 residues. Germline CDR1 is MDHEN and CDR2 is SYDVKM. The CDR3 here is CASSILNYGYTFGS.

This clonotype was recorded at least ten times. This chain links TRBV5-6 with TRBJ2-7; TRBD1 agrees at 10 bases. CDR3 length equals 15 residues. Germline CDR1 SGHDT, CDR2 YYEEEE. V lost 7 bases, J lost 1 base, and 8 bases stayed unmatched. CDR3 protein: CASERRDRGSYEQYF. The CDR3 DNA reads TGTGCCAGCGAGCGCCGGGACAGGGGTTCCTACGAGCAGTACTTC.

By its share, this clonotype is medium-sized. The chain joins TRBV12-3 or TRBV12-4 to TRBJ2-7; possibly TRBD1 for D (6 bases). The CDR3 has 14 residues. Between the trimmed V and J ends, which lost 7 bases and 2 bases, there was a span of 15 bases. This CDR3 is CASTLSDRAYEQYF. Written as DNA, the CDR3 is TGTGCCAGCACCCTATCGGACAGAGCCTACGAGCAGTACTTC.

Many counts were recorded for this clonotype. The rearrangement links TRBV5-4 to TRBJ2-7, with 8 bases lining up with TRBD2. Trimming took 3 bases from V and 3 from J; bases not matched to a gene: 5. Per the germline V gene, CDR1 is SGHNT and CDR2 is YYREEE (reference sequence). The CDR3 is 14 residues long. In DNA form, the CDR3 reads TGTGCCAGCAGCTCCGGGGGACTAGTCTACGAGCAGTACTTC. Protein product: CASSSGGLVYEQYF.

In its sample, this clonotype ranks as medium-sized (0.01 to 0.1%). This chain uses TRBV7-9 with TRBJ2-5, with TRBD1 matching 11 bases. In germline, CDR1 is SEHNR, CDR2 FQNEAQ (reference sequence). V shed 5 bases and J 5 bases; nucleotides not matched to a gene: 10. CDR3 length: 16 residues. The CDR3 protein is CASSPYWTGGVETQYF. CDR3 bases: TGTGCCAGCAGCCCTTATTGGACAGGGGGCGTCGAGACCCAGTACTTC.

This clonotype is deemed medium-sized. The V gene is TRBV7-8, the J gene TRBJ2-2; TRBD2 aligns across 10 bases. Germline CDR1 is SGHVS and CDR2 is FQNEAQ. CDR3 length equals 16 residues. The J segment lost 4 bases and the V segment lost 0 bases, leaving 2 bases of the junction unmatched. The CDR3 is CASSLAQRGGTGELFF. CDR3 nucleotide sequence: TGTGCCAGCAGCTTAGCGCAGCGGGGGGGCACCGGGGAGCTGTTTTTT.